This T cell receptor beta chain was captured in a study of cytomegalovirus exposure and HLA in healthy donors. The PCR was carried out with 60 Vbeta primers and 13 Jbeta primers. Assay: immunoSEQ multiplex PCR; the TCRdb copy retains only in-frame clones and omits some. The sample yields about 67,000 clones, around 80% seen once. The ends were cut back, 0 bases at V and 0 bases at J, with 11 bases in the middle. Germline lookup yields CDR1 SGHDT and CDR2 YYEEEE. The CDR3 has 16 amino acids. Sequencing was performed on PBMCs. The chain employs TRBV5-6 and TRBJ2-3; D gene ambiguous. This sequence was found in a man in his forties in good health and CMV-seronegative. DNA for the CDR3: TGTGCCAGCAGCTTGGGTGCTACCCGAAGCACAGATACGCAGTATTTT. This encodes CASSLGATRSTDTQYF.